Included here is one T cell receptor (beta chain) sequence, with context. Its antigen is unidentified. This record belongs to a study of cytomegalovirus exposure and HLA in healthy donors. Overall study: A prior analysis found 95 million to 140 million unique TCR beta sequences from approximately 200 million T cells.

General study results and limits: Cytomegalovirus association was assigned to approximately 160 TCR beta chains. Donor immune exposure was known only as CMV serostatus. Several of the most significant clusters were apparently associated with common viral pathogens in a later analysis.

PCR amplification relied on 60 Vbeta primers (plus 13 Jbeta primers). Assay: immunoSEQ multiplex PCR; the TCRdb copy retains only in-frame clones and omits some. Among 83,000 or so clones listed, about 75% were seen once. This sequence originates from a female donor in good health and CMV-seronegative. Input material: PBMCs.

DNA for the CDR3: TGTGCCACCAGCAGAGATAGACTAGCGGGAGAAGGCGCCACAGATACGCAGTATTTT. Translated, it gives CATSRDRLAGEGATDTQYF. The chain carries TRBV15 and TRBJ2-3, with TRBD2 matching 12 bases. V gave up 0 bases and J gave up 2 bases; unmatched junction bases: 9. The CDR3 contains 19 residues. Germline loops: CDR1 LNHNV, CDR2 YYDKDF (reference sequence).